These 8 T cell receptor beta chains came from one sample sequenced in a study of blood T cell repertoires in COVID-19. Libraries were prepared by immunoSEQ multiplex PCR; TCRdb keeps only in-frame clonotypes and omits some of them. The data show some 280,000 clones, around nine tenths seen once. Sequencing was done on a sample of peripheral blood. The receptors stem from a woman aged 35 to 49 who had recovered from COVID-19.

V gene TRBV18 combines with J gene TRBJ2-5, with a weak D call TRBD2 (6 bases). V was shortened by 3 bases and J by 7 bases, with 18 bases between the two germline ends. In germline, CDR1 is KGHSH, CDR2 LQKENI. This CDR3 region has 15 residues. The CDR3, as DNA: TGTGCCAGCTCACCTCGTGGGGAGGCGGAAGGGACCCAGTACTTC. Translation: CASSPRGEAEGTQYF.

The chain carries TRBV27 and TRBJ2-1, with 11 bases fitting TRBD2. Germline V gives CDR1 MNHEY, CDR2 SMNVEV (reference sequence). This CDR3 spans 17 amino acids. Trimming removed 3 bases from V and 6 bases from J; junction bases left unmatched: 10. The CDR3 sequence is CASSFRLAGGSPNEQFF. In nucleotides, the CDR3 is TGTGCCAGCAGTTTCAGGCTAGCGGGAGGTTCACCCAATGAGCAGTTCTTC.

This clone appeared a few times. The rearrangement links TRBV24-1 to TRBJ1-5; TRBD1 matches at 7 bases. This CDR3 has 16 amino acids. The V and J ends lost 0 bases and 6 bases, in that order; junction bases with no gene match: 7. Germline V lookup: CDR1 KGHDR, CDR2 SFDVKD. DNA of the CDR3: TGTGCCACCAGTGATTTGTACGGCCAGGGGGGTCAGCCCCAGCATTTT. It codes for CATSDLYGQGGQPQHF.

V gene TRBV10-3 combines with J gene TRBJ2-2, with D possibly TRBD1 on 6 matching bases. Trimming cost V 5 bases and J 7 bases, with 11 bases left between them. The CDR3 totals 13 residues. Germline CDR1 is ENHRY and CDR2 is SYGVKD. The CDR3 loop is CAISRQESGELFF. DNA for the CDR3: TGTGCCATCAGTAGACAGGAGAGCGGGGAGCTGTTTTTT.

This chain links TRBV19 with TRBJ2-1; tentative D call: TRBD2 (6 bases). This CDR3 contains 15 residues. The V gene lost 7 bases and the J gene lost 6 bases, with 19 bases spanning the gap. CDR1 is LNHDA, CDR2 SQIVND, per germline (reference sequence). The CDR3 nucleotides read TGTGCCAGTACCGGGACTTCTACTCTGGCCAATGAGCAGTTCTTC. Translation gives CASTGTSTLANEQFF. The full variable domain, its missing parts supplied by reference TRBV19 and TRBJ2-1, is DGGITQSPKYLFRKEGQNVTLSCEQNLNHDAMYWYRQDPGQGLRLIYYSQIVNDFQKGDIAEGYSVSREKKESFPLTVTSAQKNPTAFYLCASTGTSTLANEQFFGPGTRLTVL.

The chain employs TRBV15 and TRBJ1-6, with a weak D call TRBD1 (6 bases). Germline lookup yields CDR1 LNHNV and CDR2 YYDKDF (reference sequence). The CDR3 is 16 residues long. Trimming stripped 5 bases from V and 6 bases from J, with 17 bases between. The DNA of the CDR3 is TGTGCCACCAGCCCTGGGGCAGGGGAGTCTAATTCACCCCTCCACTTT. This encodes CATSPGAGESNSPLHF.

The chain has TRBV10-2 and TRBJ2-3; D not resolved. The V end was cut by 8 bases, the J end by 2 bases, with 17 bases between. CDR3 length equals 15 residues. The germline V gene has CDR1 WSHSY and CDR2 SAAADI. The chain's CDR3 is CASGTRPVATDTQYF. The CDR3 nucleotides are TGCGCCAGCGGAACCAGGCCCGTGGCCACAGATACGCAGTATTTT.

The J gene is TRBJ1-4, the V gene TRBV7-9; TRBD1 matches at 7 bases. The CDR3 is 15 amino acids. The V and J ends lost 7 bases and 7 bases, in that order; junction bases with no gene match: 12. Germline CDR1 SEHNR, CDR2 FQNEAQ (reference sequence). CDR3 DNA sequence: TGTGCCAGCACCTTGGCCGGGACAGTTGGTGAAAAACTGTTTTTT. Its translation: CASTLAGTVGEKLFF.